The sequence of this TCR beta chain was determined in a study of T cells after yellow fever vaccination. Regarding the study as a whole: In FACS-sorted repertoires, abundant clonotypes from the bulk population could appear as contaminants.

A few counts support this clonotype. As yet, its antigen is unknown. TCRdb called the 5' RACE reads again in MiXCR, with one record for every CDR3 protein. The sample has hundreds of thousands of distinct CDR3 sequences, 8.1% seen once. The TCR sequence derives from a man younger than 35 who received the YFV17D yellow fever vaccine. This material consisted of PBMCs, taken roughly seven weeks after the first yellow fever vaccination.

The CDR3 region has the DNA TGCGCCAGCAGCTTGCGTCAGGGACCCACTGAAGCTTTCTTT. Translation gives CASSLRQGPTEAFF. J is TRBJ1-1 and V is TRBV5-1; possible D gene TRBD1, 5 bases. Germline V CDR1 and CDR2: SGHRS, YFSETQ. The CDR3 extends over 14 amino acids. Trimming pared 1 base from V and 4 bases from J, leaving 11 bases between.